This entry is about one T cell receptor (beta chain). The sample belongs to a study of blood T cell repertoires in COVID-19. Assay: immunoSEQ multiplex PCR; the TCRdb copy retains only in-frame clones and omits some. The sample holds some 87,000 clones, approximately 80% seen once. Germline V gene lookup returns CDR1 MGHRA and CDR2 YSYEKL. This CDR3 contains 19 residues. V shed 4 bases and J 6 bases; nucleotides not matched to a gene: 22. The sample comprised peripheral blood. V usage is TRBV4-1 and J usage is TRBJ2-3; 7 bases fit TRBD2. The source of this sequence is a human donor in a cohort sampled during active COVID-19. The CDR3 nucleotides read TGCGCCAGCAGCCTAGGAAAAGGGTGGGGGGGGTCCTATCAGGATACGCAGTATTTT. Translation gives CASSLGKGWGGSYQDTQYF.